This TCR beta chain was recovered during a study of shared clonotypes between healthy human individuals. Study-level points and caveats: Non-shared clonotypes were found to have lower generation probabilities than the clonotypes that were shared by all four of the sorted-subset donors. Clonotype sharing levels among donors were expected to vary with sequencing depth.

The V gene end was trimmed by 7 bases and the J gene end by 5 bases; junction bases not matched to a gene: 2. Germline V lookup: CDR1 SGHDT, CDR2 YYEEEE. The CDR3 runs to 13 residues. It was about 190 ng DNA, about 30,000 T cell genomes, that sorted-subset replicate PCRs used. Profiling relied on immunoSEQ multiplex PCR, and the TCRdb table lists in-frame clones only, not all of them. The sample contains approximately 99,000 clones, about 71% of which appear only once. Notes on this clone: The target antigen is unknown.

The TCR comes from a woman between 25 and 40 years old in good health. The chain links TRBV5-6 to TRBJ2-7; 14 nucleotides line up with TRBD2. Sequences were obtained from memory CD8+ T cells sorted from blood. Documented subset: CD45RO+ cells pooled with CCR7-negative TemRA cells. The CDR3 DNA follows: TGTGCCAGCGGGACTAGCGGGAGCAACGAGCAGTACTTC. Its protein is CASGTSGSNEQYF.